Presented here are 14 T cell receptor beta chains from one specimen sequenced in a study of blood T cell repertoires in COVID-19. Profiled with immunoSEQ multiplex PCR; TCRdb holds only in-frame clones, not every one. The profile shows 120,000 or so clones, 84% of them singletons. Sequenced sample: peripheral blood. The origin of the receptors is a woman between 25 and 40 years old who had recovered from COVID-19.

The CDR3 nucleotides read TGCGCCAGCAGTGAAGCAGGGACAGGAAACACCATATATTTT. As protein: CASSEAGTGNTIYF. The chain has TRBV10-1 and TRBJ1-3; weak D call: TRBD1 (6 bases). This CDR3 contains 14 residues. The V end was cut by 3 bases, the J end by 4 bases, with 10 bases between. CDR1 is WNHNN and CDR2 is SYGVQD in the germline V gene (reference sequence).

The chain has TRBV5-4 and TRBJ2-5; tentatively, D is TRBD2 (6 bases). Germline assignment: CDR1 SGHNT and CDR2 YYREEE (reference sequence). The CDR3 is made up of 16 amino acids. V was pared by 0 bases and J by 4 bases, with 16 bases between. This CDR3 reads CASSLGDQGGRETQYF. The DNA for the CDR3 is TGTGCCAGCAGCTTGGGCGATCAGGGAGGTCGAGAGACCCAGTACTTC.

V is TRBV10-3 and J is TRBJ1-1; D unclear. The CDR3 is made up of 17 amino acids. Trimming removed 5 bases at V and 4 bases at J, with 23 bases between. The germline V gene has CDR1 ENHRY and CDR2 SYGVKD. For the CDR3, the DNA is TGTGCCATCAGTTCGGGCAGGATTTTTGGAGGCGGCACTGAAGCTTTCTTT. Its protein product is CAISSGRIFGGGTEAFF.

Here the CDR3 reads CASSLRGQDQPQHF. CDR3 nucleotides: TGTGCCAGCAGCCTCAGGGGGCAGGATCAGCCCCAGCATTTT. The rearrangement uses TRBV7-9 and TRBJ1-5; 8 nucleotides match TRBD1. With V trimmed by 5 bases and J by 5 bases, 5 bases remained unmatched. CDR3 length: 14 amino acids. Germline V lookup: CDR1 SEHNR, CDR2 FQNEAQ (reference sequence).

CDR3 loop: CASNIGEEVFF. DNA for the CDR3: TGTGCCAGTAACATCGGTGAAGAGGTGTTTTTT. The chain has TRBV19 and TRBJ1-4; D remains unclear. Germline lookup yields CDR1 LNHDA and CDR2 SQIVND (reference sequence). The CDR3 loop spans 11 amino acids. V dropped 7 bases and J dropped 15 bases, with 15 bases sitting between them.

The V and J genes are TRBV10-3 and TRBJ2-3; 8 bases match TRBD1. This CDR3 is 15 amino acids long. V gave up 10 bases and J gave up 2 bases; unmatched junction bases: 11. CDR1 ENHRY and CDR2 SYGVKD come from the germline V gene. The CDR3 sequence is CATRDRHWTTDTQYF. The CDR3 DNA reads TGTGCCACCAGGGACAGGCATTGGACCACAGATACGCAGTATTTT.

This rearrangement joins TRBV2 to TRBJ2-3; 13 nucleotides agree with TRBD2. V shed 5 bases and J 0 bases; nucleotides not matched to a gene: 17. The CDR3 runs 21 residues. Germline loops: CDR1 SNHLY, CDR2 FYNNEI. The CDR3 DNA sequence: TGTGCCAGCAGTCTCACTGGGACTAGCGGGGACCAAAAAACGAGCACAGATACGCAGTATTTT. It translates to CASSLTGTSGDQKTSTDTQYF.

V and J are TRBV11-2 and TRBJ2-2; D not certain. CDR3 length equals 16 residues. The germline CDR1 and CDR2 sequences are SGHAT and FQNNGV. V was trimmed by 3 bases and J by 4 bases, leaving 15 bases between them. CDR3 protein: CASSFENGQITGELFF. The CDR3 nucleotides are TGTGCCAGCAGCTTTGAAAATGGGCAGATCACCGGGGAGCTGTTTTTT.

The gene calls are TRBV27 and TRBJ1-2, with no clear D. This CDR3 is built from 15 residues. CDR1 MNHEY and CDR2 SMNVEV come from the germline V gene (reference sequence). The V gene lost 6 bases and the J gene lost 7 bases, with 21 bases spanning the gap. The CDR3 region is CASSPYDLGMRGYTF. CDR3 bases: TGTGCCAGCAGCCCTTATGACCTAGGAATGCGTGGCTACACCTTC.

This chain links TRBV2 with TRBJ2-2; 7 bases line up with TRBD1. Germline lookup yields CDR1 SNHLY and CDR2 FYNNEI. This CDR3 spans 15 amino acids. V gave up 5 bases and J gave up 3 bases; unmatched junction bases: 6. As DNA, the CDR3 is TGTGCCAGCAGTTTACAGGGGATGGACACCGGGGAGCTGTTTTTT. As protein: CASSLQGMDTGELFF. The complete variable domain, with remaining parts taken from reference TRBV2 and TRBJ2-2, reads EPEVTQTPSHQVTQMGQEVILRCVPISNHLYFYWYRQILGQKVEFLVSFYNNEISEKSEIFDDQFSVERPDGSNFTLKIRSTKLEDSAMYFCASSLQGMDTGELFFGEGSRLTVL.

This chain links TRBV6-5 with TRBJ1-1, with 8 bases fitting TRBD1. Germline CDR1 and CDR2: MNHEY and SVGAGI. The CDR3 runs 14 residues. J gave up 1 base and V 6 bases, and 4 bases lay outside the gene matches. This CDR3 is CASRTDRANTEAFF. The CDR3 DNA reads as TGTGCCAGCAGGACGGACAGGGCGAACACTGAAGCTTTCTTT.

This chain joins TRBV2 and TRBJ2-7; the match to TRBD2 covers 7 bases. CDR1 is SNHLY and CDR2 is FYNNEI in the germline V gene. Losses at the gene ends were 4 bases for V and 4 bases for J; bases not matched to a gene: 10. The CDR3 consists of 15 residues. For the CDR3, the DNA is TGTGCCAGCAGTGGGGAGAGGCTAGCGGCTTACGAGCAGTACTTC. It codes for CASSGERLAAYEQYF.

In its sample, this clone was seen once. V usage is TRBV13 and J usage is TRBJ1-2; weak D call: TRBD1 (6 bases). CDR1 and CDR2 from the germline V gene are PRHDT and FYEKMQ (reference sequence). V was shortened by 5 bases and J by 4 bases, with 20 bases between the two germline ends. This CDR3 contains 16 residues. This CDR3 reads CASSPTNGGQRYGYTF. The CDR3 bases are TGTGCCAGCAGCCCCACGAACGGGGGGCAGCGCTATGGCTACACCTTC.

The rearrangement joins TRBV19 to TRBJ2-7, with 9 bases that match TRBD1. Germline lookup yields CDR1 LNHDA and CDR2 SQIVND (reference sequence). Germline trimming cut 3 bases from V and 1 base from J; bases unmatched to any gene: 4. The CDR3 contains 15 residues. The CDR3 DNA is TGTGCCAGTAGTATGGAGGACAGGGGTTCCTACGAGCAGTACTTC. As protein: CASSMEDRGSYEQYF.